This entry lists 24 T cell receptor beta chains sequenced from one sample in a study of memory CD4+ T cells and cytomegalovirus serostatus. Single viable CD3+CD4+CD8-CD45RO+ cells were sorted as the memory CD4+ T cells. Produced via immunoSEQ multiplex PCR; TCRdb's table is partial and in-frame only. The table includes about 40,000 clones, 75% to 85% detected once. Specimen: memory CD4+ T cells from blood. The receptors shown here come from an adult in good health and CMV-seronegative.

This chain connects TRBV6-1 to TRBJ1-2, with 7 bases fitting TRBD1. This CDR3 is built from 13 residues. V trimming: 11 bases; J trimming: 8 bases; junction bases outside the gene matches: 14. Per germline, CDR1 MNHNS and CDR2 SASEGT. CDR3 nucleotides: TGTGCCGGTATGGGACAGTTCGAAGGGGGCTACACCTTC. Its translation is CAGMGQFEGGYTF.

The chain links TRBV5-1 to TRBJ2-2; the D gene is possibly TRBD2 (6 bases). With 5 bases removed from V and 0 bases from J, the gap between germline ends came to 14 bases. The CDR3 covers 16 residues. CDR1 is SGHRS, CDR2 YFSETQ, per germline. The CDR3 nucleotides read TGCGCCAGCAGAAAGGGGTCGGGGGCGAACACCGGGGAGCTGTTTTTT. Translation gives CASRKGSGANTGELFF.

The chain carries TRBV9 and TRBJ2-7; D may correspond to TRBD1 or TRBD2 (6 bases each). The CDR3 loop spans 14 amino acids. Germline CDR1 is SGDLS and CDR2 is YYNGEE. Trimming cost V 0 bases and J 5 bases, with 12 bases left between them. The CDR3 loop is CASSVVGGGDEQYF. The DNA for the CDR3 is TGTGCCAGCAGCGTAGTAGGAGGGGGAGACGAGCAGTACTTC.

The J gene is TRBJ2-5, the V gene TRBV5-1; 9 nucleotides align to TRBD2. The CDR3 has 14 amino acids. CDR1 and CDR2 (germline): SGHRS, YFSETQ. V was clipped by 4 bases and J by 3 bases; unmatched bases: 4. This CDR3 is CASSRAGGEETQYF. CDR3 coding DNA: TGCGCCAGCAGCCGAGCGGGGGGCGAAGAGACCCAGTACTTC.

V usage is TRBV5-5 and J usage is TRBJ1-3; D call uncertain. Germline CDR1 is SGHKS and CDR2 is YYEKEE (reference sequence). There are 17 residues in the CDR3. Trimming took off 3 bases at V and 3 bases at J, with 19 bases between the two ends. The CDR3 sequence is CASSYANSTVNGNTIYF. The CDR3 DNA follows: TGTGCCAGCAGCTACGCGAACTCCACAGTTAATGGAAACACCATATATTTT.

CDR3 sequence: CASSLAAGGQTQYF. The CDR3 DNA is TGTGCCAGCAGCTTAGCCGCGGGGGGGCAGACCCAGTACTTC. The chain links TRBV7-9 to TRBJ2-5; 9 nucleotides align to TRBD2. The germline V gene has CDR1 SEHNR and CDR2 FQNEAQ (reference sequence). The CDR3 has 14 residues. The trim removed 0 bases at V and 6 bases at J, leaving 2 bases unmatched.

The rearrangement joins TRBV7-8 to TRBJ2-3, with D perhaps being TRBD1 or TRBD2 (5 bases each). Deletions cut 4 bases from V and 0 bases from J, with 8 bases between. CDR3 size: 14 residues. The germline CDR1 and CDR2 sequences are SGHVS and FQNEAQ. The DNA for the CDR3 is TGTGCCAGCAGCTCGGGGCTCAGCACAGATACGCAGTATTTT. Translating gives CASSSGLSTDTQYF.

V and J are TRBV6-1 and TRBJ1-5, with D perhaps matching TRBD1 (6 bases). Germline loops: CDR1 MNHNS, CDR2 SASEGT. The CDR3 totals 12 residues. The V gene lost 7 bases and the J gene lost 7 bases, with 11 bases spanning the gap. CDR3 DNA sequence: TGTGCCAGCACGGGGGGCTACCAGCCCCAGCATTTT. Amino acids: CASTGGYQPQHF.

This chain joins TRBV2 and TRBJ1-2; the D gene is possibly TRBD1 (5 bases). Germline CDR1 reads SNHLY; CDR2 reads FYNNEI. The CDR3 spans 13 residues. The V gene lost 5 bases and the J gene lost 1 base, with 8 bases spanning the gap. The CDR3 DNA follows: TGTGCCAGCAGTTTCGACAGTAACTATGGCTACACCTTC. This gives the protein CASSFDSNYGYTF.

The V call is TRBV25-1, the J call TRBJ2-6; D is uncertain. Trimming took 6 bases from V and 0 from J, leaving 9 bases between them. CDR3 length equals 15 residues. Germline V CDR1 and CDR2: MGHDK, SYGVNS. The DNA of the CDR3 is TGTGCCAGCAGAGCGAACCCCTCTGGGGCCAACGTCCTGACTTTC. This codes for CASRANPSGANVLTF.

The chain employs TRBV9 and TRBJ2-2; D gene unclear. Germline V CDR1 and CDR2: SGDLS, YYNGEE. The CDR3 runs to 16 residues. V gave up 2 bases and J gave up 4 bases, with 15 bases separating them. The CDR3 region has the DNA TGTGCCAGCAGCGTGACCAACGGACCGGGCACCGGGGAGCTGTTTTTT. Its protein is CASSVTNGPGTGELFF.

The rearrangement uses TRBV6-5 and TRBJ1-6; D is ambiguous. Looked up from germline, CDR1 is MNHEY and CDR2 is SVGAGI. CDR3 size: 14 residues. The V and J ends lost 2 bases and 4 bases respectively, with 6 bases between them. The CDR3 reads CASSYGRYNSPLHF. As DNA, the CDR3 is TGTGCCAGCAGTTACGGCCGGTATAATTCACCCCTCCACTTT.

The chain couples TRBV6-5 to TRBJ2-2; D may be TRBD2 (6 bases). This CDR3 region has 14 residues. Trimming removed 6 bases from V and 1 base from J, with 9 bases in between. CDR1 is MNHEY and CDR2 is SVGAGI in the germline V gene. CDR3 nucleotides: TGTGCCAGCAGCTTCGGGGGGAACACCGGGGAGCTGTTTTTT. Protein sequence: CASSFGGNTGELFF.

The rearrangement uses TRBV30 and TRBJ1-1, with D possibly matching TRBD1 (5 bases). This CDR3 contains 14 residues. The V end was cut by 4 bases, the J end by 4 bases, with 16 bases between. Per germline, CDR1 GTSNPN and CDR2 SVGIG (reference sequence). The CDR3 DNA sequence: TGTGCCTGGATCCTTCTCGGGGCAGGCACTGAAGCTTTCTTT. This encodes CAWILLGAGTEAFF.

This clone appeared a few times. V usage is TRBV7-9 and J usage is TRBJ1-2; D is perhaps TRBD1 (6 bases). This CDR3 region has 13 residues. The germline V gene encodes CDR1 SEHNR and CDR2 FQNEAQ (reference sequence). Trimming shortened V by 5 bases and J by 1 base, and 8 bases separated the two germline ends. The CDR3 reads CASSGDNNYGYTF. The CDR3 coding sequence is TGTGCCAGCAGCGGGGACAATAACTATGGCTACACCTTC.

This clone was seen just once. The gene calls are TRBV18 and TRBJ2-7; D is unresolved. CDR3 length: 14 residues. V gave up 3 bases and J gave up 0 bases, with 9 bases separating them. Germline CDR1 is KGHSH and CDR2 is LQKENI. The CDR3 protein is CASSPRTDSYEQYF. As DNA, the CDR3 is TGTGCCAGCTCACCTAGGACGGACTCCTACGAGCAGTACTTC.

V and J are TRBV9 and TRBJ1-3; D is unclear. CDR1 and CDR2 (germline): SGDLS, YYNGEE. The germline V and J ends were trimmed by 2 bases and 0 bases, with 12 bases remaining between them. This CDR3 is built from 16 residues. CDR3 in amino acids: CASSVPPEASGNTIYF. The CDR3 DNA reads as TGTGCCAGCAGCGTCCCCCCTGAAGCCTCTGGAAACACCATATATTTT. The full variable domain, completed using reference TRBV9 and TRBJ1-3, is DSGVTQTPKHLITATGQRVTLRCSPRSGDLSVYWYQQSLDQGLQFLIQYYNGEERAKGNILERFSAQQFPDLHSELNLSSLELGDSALYFCASSVPPEASGNTIYFGEGSWLTVV.

The J gene is TRBJ1-6, the V gene TRBV6-5; weak D call: TRBD1 (5 bases). Germline V lookup: CDR1 MNHEY, CDR2 SVGAGI. The CDR3 has 15 residues. Trimming took off 0 bases at V and 2 bases at J, with 5 bases between the two ends. In DNA form, the CDR3 reads TGTGCCAGCAGTTACTCGACAGCCTATAATTCACCCCTCCACTTT. It yields the protein CASSYSTAYNSPLHF.

The chain carries TRBV6-6 and TRBJ1-2; D is uncertain. The CDR3 has 14 residues. Germline V lookup: CDR1 MNHNY, CDR2 SVGAGI (reference sequence). Trimming pared 6 bases from V and 8 bases from J, leaving 19 bases between. The CDR3 protein is CASSPRGGYEGYTF. The CDR3 coding sequence is TGTGCCAGCAGCCCCCGGGGAGGGTACGAGGGCTACACCTTC.

The chain has TRBV19 and TRBJ2-3; 12 positions agree with TRBD2. This CDR3 region has 18 residues. J gave up 3 bases and V 6 bases, and 13 bases lay outside the gene matches. The germline CDR1 and CDR2 sequences are LNHDA and SQIVND (reference sequence). CDR3: CASSKLAGGVALTDTQYF. CDR3 in DNA: TGTGCCAGTAGCAAACTAGCGGGGGGAGTGGCGTTAACAGATACGCAGTATTTT.

This clone has a single count. The chain employs TRBV30 and TRBJ1-5; no clear D gene. The CDR3 totals 15 residues. The germline V gene encodes CDR1 GTSNPN and CDR2 SVGIG (reference sequence). Trimming cost V 2 bases and J 0 bases, with 11 bases left between them. The CDR3 nucleotides are TGTGCCTGGAGTTACCCGGGAACTAGCAATCAGCCCCAGCATTTT. Encoded protein: CAWSYPGTSNQPQHF.

CDR3 protein: CASSQFVGTAFAEPQHF. The CDR3 region has the DNA TGCGCCAGCAGCCAATTCGTCGGGACAGCCTTCGCGGAGCCCCAGCATTTT. V gene TRBV4-1 combines with J gene TRBJ1-5; 7 positions agree with TRBD1. The CDR3 has 17 amino acids. Per the germline V gene, CDR1 is MGHRA and CDR2 is YSYEKL. After removal of 2 bases from V and 8 bases from J, the junction contained 15 bases not matched to a gene.

This chain uses TRBV4-1 with TRBJ1-4, with D possibly TRBD1 on 6 matching bases. CDR3 size: 16 residues. Germline V gene lookup returns CDR1 MGHRA and CDR2 YSYEKL. V was clipped by 4 bases and J by 5 bases, with 17 bases between them. CDR3 loop: CASSPPKRQANEKLFF. The DNA for the CDR3 is TGCGCCAGCAGCCCCCCCAAAAGACAGGCGAATGAAAAACTGTTTTTT.

V gene TRBV5-4 combines with J gene TRBJ1-1, with D tentatively TRBD1 (5 bases). The CDR3 has 13 residues. Between the trimmed V and J ends, which lost 1 base and 4 bases, there was a span of 8 bases. Germline CDR1 is SGHNT and CDR2 is YYREEE (reference sequence). The CDR3 sequence is CASSLRGTTEAFF. CDR3 coding DNA: TGTGCCAGCAGCTTGCGAGGGACCACTGAAGCTTTCTTT.